One sample yielded the 30 T cell receptor beta chains listed below, sequenced in a study of regulatory T cells in long-lasting Graves disease. Construction of the TCR beta libraries employed iRepertoire HTBI primers in conjunction with Arm-PCR of CDR3 regions. Using its own MiXCR run on the multiplex PCR reads, TCRdb lists one record per CDR3 protein. In the table there are 400,000 to 500,000 distinct CDR3 sequences, about 16% of which are singletons. Time point meaning: newly diagnosed GD, antithyroid drugs for less than 3 months. Extracted PBMC RNA gave rise to the TCR library. The same data also went into a second study, on T cells in Graves' hyperthyroidism and ophthalmopathy.

The specimen was peripheral blood mononuclear cells (PBMCs), collected at new diagnosis, from a patient treated with antithyroid drugs. These TCRs come from a young woman with Graves disease.

This clonotype was counted many times. The chain recombines TRBV27 with TRBJ2-7, with 12 bases lining up with TRBD2. Germline assignment: CDR1 MNHEY and CDR2 SMNVEV (reference sequence). This CDR3 has 17 amino acids. Losses at the gene ends were 4 bases for V and 2 bases for J; bases not matched to a gene: 9. CDR3 protein: CASSSRTSGKGPYEQYF. CDR3 DNA: TGTGCCAGCAGTTCCCGGACTAGCGGGAAAGGGCCCTACGAGCAGTACTTC.

Of note for this clonotype: This likely stems from a read error, as it lies one base from a far larger clone. Likely a read error: the CDR3 ends without its conserved phenylalanine or tryptophan. The chain couples TRBV11-2 to TRBJ2-1; maybe TRBD2 (5 bases). From germline, CDR1 is SGHAT and CDR2 FQNNGV. The V gene lost 3 bases and the J gene lost 8 bases, with 14 bases spanning the gap. The CDR3 extends over 14 amino acids. Here the CDR3 DNA reads TGTGCCAGCAGCTTTCACGGGATGAGTGATGAGCAGTTCTGC. It codes for CASSFHGMSDEQFC.

This clonotype was recorded a few times. V gene TRBV19 combines with J gene TRBJ1-2; D is possibly TRBD1 (5 bases). Germline CDR1 LNHDA, CDR2 SQIVND (reference sequence). CDR3 length: 12 residues. V shed 5 bases and J shed 8 bases, with 12 bases lying between them. The CDR3 is CASSSGTGGYTF. CDR3 DNA: TGTGCCAGTAGTTCCGGGACGGGAGGCTACACCTTC.

V gene TRBV20-1 combines with J gene TRBJ2-2; 15 positions agree with TRBD2. Per germline, CDR1 DFQATT and CDR2 SNEGSKA (reference sequence). CDR3 length: 14 amino acids. V lost 5 bases, J lost 9 bases, and 4 bases stayed unmatched. For the CDR3, the DNA is TGCAGTGCTCGGACTAGCGGGAGGGCAAGGGAGCTGTTTTTT. Translating gives CSARTSGRARELFF.

This clonotype was seen ten or more times. The rearrangement joins TRBV6-2 or TRBV6-3 to TRBJ2-3; 14 positions match TRBD2. CDR3 size: 15 residues. Germline CDR1 reads MNHEY; CDR2 reads SVGEGT. Germline trimming cut 8 bases from V and 6 bases from J; bases unmatched to any gene: 7. CDR3 DNA: TGTGCCAGCCGGAGACTAGCGGGAGGGCAGGATACGCAGTATTTT. The encoded protein is CASRRLAGGQDTQYF.

This clonotype was seen many times. The V and J genes are TRBV12-3 or TRBV12-4 and TRBJ1-2; D not resolved. Trimming cost V 6 bases and J 4 bases, with 12 bases left between them. This CDR3 has 13 amino acids. The CDR3 region has the DNA TGTGCCAGCAGCCCCAGTCCACTCTATGGCTACACCTTC. Its translation: CASSPSPLYGYTF.

This clonotype has at least ten counts. CDR3 nucleotide sequence: TGTGCCAGCAGTTTAAACAGGGCTCACGAGCAGTACTTC. Translating gives CASSLNRAHEQYF. This chain links TRBV12-3 or TRBV12-4 with TRBJ2-7, with D perhaps TRBD1 (6 bases). CDR3 length: 13 residues. V shed 2 bases and J shed 5 bases, with 10 bases lying between them.

This clonotype was detected many times. CDR3 region: CASSRTEGNQPQHF. In DNA form, the CDR3 reads TGTGCCAGCAGTCGAACGGAAGGTAATCAGCCCCAGCATTTT. The V call is TRBV6-1, the J call TRBJ1-5; no firm D call. Germline V gives CDR1 MNHNS, CDR2 SASEGT. The ends were cut back, 5 bases at V and 4 bases at J, with 12 bases in the middle. The CDR3 has 14 residues.

This clonotype was counted many times. The J gene is TRBJ2-7, the V gene TRBV11-2, with 9 bases matching TRBD1. V was pared by 2 bases and J by 4 bases, with 3 bases of the junction left unmatched. CDR1 and CDR2 (germline): SGHAT, FQNNGV. The CDR3 spans 14 residues. Here the CDR3 reads CASSLTDRGYEQYF. As DNA, the CDR3 is TGTGCCAGCAGCTTAACCGACAGGGGGTACGAGCAGTACTTC.

This clonotype appeared many times. The chain couples TRBV29-1 to TRBJ2-5, with 10 positions matching TRBD1. The CDR3 runs 14 residues. The germline CDR1 and CDR2 sequences are SQVTM and ANQGSEA. Trimming cost V 4 bases and J 1 base; bases outside gene matches: 3. In DNA, the CDR3 is TGCAGCGTTGGTCGGGACAGGGGCCAAGAGACCCAGTACTTC. It codes for CSVGRDRGQETQYF.

The chain is built from TRBV5-8 and TRBJ2-3, with TRBD2 matching over 13 bases. The V gene end was trimmed by 0 bases and the J gene end by 7 bases; junction bases not matched to a gene: 2. This CDR3 is 15 amino acids long. Germline lookup yields CDR1 SGHTS and CDR2 YDEGEE. The CDR3 sequence is CASSLGTSGRYTQYF. CDR3 bases: TGTGCCAGCAGCTTGGGGACTAGCGGGAGATATACGCAGTATTTT.

In this sample, this clonotype turned up once. This rearrangement joins TRBV29-1 to TRBJ2-1, with 9 bases fitting TRBD2. V lost 0 bases, J lost 8 bases, and 17 bases stayed unmatched. This CDR3 is 18 amino acids long. From germline, CDR1 is SQVTM and CDR2 ANQGSEA. The CDR3 region is CSVEEGKVAGDVDDEQFF. CDR3 in DNA: TGCAGCGTTGAAGAGGGGAAGGTAGCGGGAGATGTTGACGATGAGCAGTTCTTC.

This clonotype came up a few times. The chain links TRBV29-1 to TRBJ2-1; TRBD1 might be the D (6 bases). V lost 5 bases and J 4 bases, leaving 6 bases between the germline ends. This CDR3 contains 11 residues. CDR1 is SQVTM and CDR2 is ANQGSEA in the germline V gene. The chain's CDR3 is CSVTGYNEQFF. Here the CDR3 DNA reads TGCAGCGTTACAGGGTACAATGAGCAGTTCTTC.

This clonotype was recorded a few times. This chain links TRBV19 with TRBJ2-7; 12 bases match TRBD1. The germline CDR1 and CDR2 sequences are LNHDA and SQIVND (reference sequence). The CDR3 runs 15 residues. V dropped 3 bases and J dropped 0; count of bases not matched to a gene: 0. The DNA of the CDR3 is TGTGCCAGTAGTATGGGACAGGGGGCCTCCTACGAGCAGTACTTC. It translates to CASSMGQGASYEQYF.

With regard to this clonotype: This may come from a read error, since a much larger clone is one base off. The CDR3 DNA sequence: TGCAGTGCTAGCCGGGACACAGGTACGCAGTATTTT. This encodes CSASRDTGTQYF. The chain employs TRBV20-1 and TRBJ2-4, with D possibly matching TRBD1 (6 bases). The J call may be mistaken, given a closer DNA end match to TRBJ2-3. Germline V lookup: CDR1 DFQATT, CDR2 SNEGSKA (reference sequence). This CDR3 is 12 amino acids long.

This clonotype has just a few counts. A much more abundant neighbour one base away suggests this may be a read error. This sequence joins TRBV6-1 and TRBJ1-2; no reliable D call. Germline V CDR1 and CDR2: MNHNS, SASEGT. The CDR3 spans 10 residues. Trimming pared 8 bases from V and 7 bases from J, leaving 8 bases between. The CDR3 DNA reads as TGTGCCAGCGGCAGAGGTGGCTACACCTTC. Amino acids: CASGRGGYTF.

V usage is TRBV6-1 and J usage is TRBJ2-1; D is ambiguous. CDR3 size: 15 residues. Germline V gene data show CDR1 as MNHNS and CDR2 as SASEGT. Trimming removed 6 bases at V and 0 bases at J, with 12 bases between. The CDR3 here is CASSRDEDSYNEQFF. The CDR3, as DNA: TGTGCCAGCAGCCGCGACGAGGACTCCTACAATGAGCAGTTCTTC.

This clonotype was recorded at least ten times. The chain couples TRBV10-3 to TRBJ1-1; D unclear. Germline CDR1 is ENHRY and CDR2 is SYGVKD. The CDR3 is 14 amino acids. Trimming took 5 bases from V and 0 from J, leaving 10 bases between them. The CDR3 bases are TGTGCCATCAGTAACCGCGGGGTGAACACTGAAGCTTTCTTT. Protein sequence: CAISNRGVNTEAFF.

Ten or more counts support this clonotype. The chain employs TRBV5-1 and TRBJ2-2, with D maybe TRBD2 (6 bases). The CDR3 loop spans 16 amino acids. Deletions cut 1 base from V and 7 bases from J, with 17 bases between. Germline CDR1 SGHRS, CDR2 YFSETQ. Here the CDR3 DNA reads TGCGCCAGCAGCTTGCTCGGGAGTGAGGCGAACGGGGAGCTGTTTTTT. Encoded protein: CASSLLGSEANGELFF. Full variable domain (rest looked up from reference TRBV5-1 and TRBJ2-2): KAGVTQTPRYLIKTRGQQVTLSCSPISGHRSVSWYQQTPGQGLQFLFEYFSETQRNKGNFPGRFSGRQFSNSRSEMNVSTLELGDSALYLCASSLLGSEANGELFFGEGSRLTVL.

About this clonotype: Possible read error: a much larger clone is one base away. The rearrangement uses TRBV2 and TRBJ1-2; 7 bases are shared with TRBD1. The CDR3 is made up of 12 amino acids. Germline V lookup: CDR1 SNHLY, CDR2 FYNNEI. V was clipped by 6 bases and J by 4 bases; unmatched bases: 2. The CDR3: CASSAGGYGYTF. In nucleotides, the CDR3 is TGTGCCAGCAGCGCAGGGGGCTATGGCTACACCTTC.

The genes are TRBV20-1 and TRBJ2-5; a weak D match, TRBD2 (5 bases). V was trimmed by 4 bases and J by 5 bases, leaving 14 bases between them. Germline lookup yields CDR1 DFQATT and CDR2 SNEGSKA (reference sequence). The CDR3 spans 13 residues. The CDR3 DNA reads TGCAGTGCTATTCCTAGCTTCCGGGAGACCCAGTACTTC. Its translation is CSAIPSFRETQYF.

About this clonotype: This clone may be a read error of a much larger clone one base away. The chain joins TRBV18 to TRBJ2-1; 10 bases are a match to TRBD2. Germline V gene sequence: CDR1 KGHSH, CDR2 LQKENI. V lost 4 bases, J lost 4 bases, and 7 bases stayed unmatched. This CDR3 comprises 16 residues. The CDR3: CASSQPTSGSYNEQFF. For the CDR3, the DNA is TGTGCCAGCTCACAACCGACTAGCGGGTCTTACAATGAGCAGTTCTTC.

This clonotype was found many times. The chain links TRBV7-9 to TRBJ2-1; TRBD2 is a possible D gene (6 bases). This CDR3 is built from 15 residues. CDR1 and CDR2 from the germline V gene are SEHNR and FQNEAQ (reference sequence). Trimming pared 3 bases from V and 3 bases from J, leaving 12 bases between. The CDR3 nucleotides read TGTGCCAGCAGCTTCGGGCTAGCGATCTACAATGAGCAGTTCTTC. Its protein is CASSFGLAIYNEQFF. The full variable domain, completed using reference TRBV7-9 and TRBJ2-1, is DTGVSQNPRHKITKRGQNVTFRCDPISEHNRLYWYRQTLGQGPEFLTYFQNEAQLEKSRLLSDRFSAERPKGSFSTLEIQRTEQGDSAMYLCASSFGLAIYNEQFFGPGTRLTVL.

This sequence joins TRBV5-1 and TRBJ2-5; perhaps TRBD2 as D (5 bases). The CDR3 is made up of 12 amino acids. Germline CDR1 SGHRS, CDR2 YFSETQ. Trimming pared 4 bases from V and 7 bases from J, leaving 11 bases between. The CDR3 loop reads CASSLEAVTQYF. The CDR3 region has the DNA TGCGCCAGCAGCCTGGAAGCGGTGACCCAGTACTTC.

This clonotype was seen repeatedly, ten times or more. V is TRBV4-2 and J is TRBJ1-4, with D perhaps matching TRBD1 (6 bases). The V end lost 1 base, the J end lost 7 bases, and 22 bases lay between the germline ends. Looked up from germline, CDR1 is LGHNA and CDR2 is YNFKEQ. The CDR3 sequence is 18 residues long. The DNA of the CDR3 is TGTGCCAGCAGCCAAGCCGACCCGGACAGCGGGCACGTTGAAAAACTGTTTTTT. Amino acid sequence: CASSQADPDSGHVEKLFF.

This clonotype came up a few times. The chain is built from TRBV20-1 and TRBJ1-5; 7 bases map to TRBD1. Germline values: CDR1 DFQATT, CDR2 SNEGSKA (reference sequence). This CDR3 is 16 amino acids long. V shed 3 bases and J 0 bases; nucleotides not matched to a gene: 8. DNA for the CDR3: TGCAGTGCTAGGGGGACAGCTGTTTATAGCAATCAGCCCCAGCATTTT. Protein: CSARGTAVYSNQPQHF.

Many counts were recorded for this clonotype. V and J are TRBV7-2 and TRBJ1-2; 10 bases map to TRBD1. The length of the CDR3 is 14 residues. J lost 5 bases, V lost 5 bases, and 5 bases had no gene match. Germline V gene sequence: CDR1 SGHTA, CDR2 FQGNSA. The CDR3 sequence is CASSQSGQGYGYTF. Written as DNA, the CDR3 is TGTGCCAGCAGCCAATCGGGACAGGGGTATGGCTACACCTTC. Looking up the rest from reference TRBV7-2 and TRBJ1-2 gives the full variable domain: GAGVSQSPSNKVTEKGKDVELRCDPISGHTALYWYRQSLGQGLEFLIYFQGNSAPDKSGLPSDRFSAERTGGSVSTLTIQRTQQEDSAVYLCASSQSGQGYGYTFGSGTRLTVV.

In this sample, this clonotype turned up many times. The V gene is TRBV24-1, the J gene TRBJ2-2, with D possibly TRBD1 on 6 matching bases. The ends were cut back, 9 bases at V and 2 bases at J, with 12 bases in the middle. The CDR3 is made up of 14 amino acids. CDR1 KGHDR and CDR2 SFDVKD come from the germline V gene. The CDR3 DNA reads as TGTGCCACCTCGCAGGACAGTAACACCGGGGAGCTGTTTTTT. It yields the protein CATSQDSNTGELFF.

This clonotype appeared many times. The genes are TRBV3-1 and TRBJ2-7; possibly TRBD2 for D (6 bases). Germline V gene lookup returns CDR1 LGHDT and CDR2 YNNKEL (reference sequence). The V end was cut by 4 bases, the J end by 6 bases, with 13 bases between. The CDR3 extends over 13 amino acids. The DNA of the CDR3 is TGTGCCAGCAGCCTCTCGGGAGCTGGCGAGCAGTACTTC. This translates into CASSLSGAGEQYF.

The count of this clonotype is one. A much larger clone differs from this one at a single base, so this may be a read error. The V gene is TRBV3-1, the J gene TRBJ2-3, with 8 bases lining up with TRBD2. The CDR3 totals 17 residues. CDR1 is LGHDT and CDR2 is YNNKEL in the germline V gene (reference sequence). V was pared by 7 bases and J by 0 bases, with 12 bases of the junction left unmatched. The CDR3 region is CASISISSGASTDTQYF. CDR3 sequence (DNA): TGTGCCAGCATCAGCATCAGTAGCGGGGCAAGCACAGATACGCAGTATTTT.